This T cell receptor beta chain was identified in a study of blood T cell repertoires in COVID-19. As for the study in general: COVID-19 samples, acute and convalescent, were from the United States, Italy and Spain. PBMCs, B-cell-depleted T cells, or T cells were the source of the cDNA or gDNA that made up the material.

In the authors' workflow: How many nucleated cells were present was estimated from reference gene primer amplification. Assay used: immunoSEQ multiplex PCR; TCRdb lists only in-frame clones, some missing. V and J calls plus clone size are reproduced from that table; the DNA served to infer D and trimming. Of approximately 180,000 clones listed, approximately 83% are singletons. Sequencing was carried out using peripheral blood. The origin of this receptor is a human donor with active or convalescent COVID-19. The donor label of this sample is uncertain.

CDR3 protein: CSVLGAMDEQYF. The CDR3 DNA reads TGCAGCGTTCTAGGCGCGATGGACGAGCAGTACTTC. J is TRBJ2-7 and V is TRBV29-1, with unresolved D. Germline lookup yields CDR1 SQVTM and CDR2 ANQGSEA. CDR3 length: 12 residues. V shed 5 bases and J shed 5 bases, with 13 bases lying between them.